This T cell receptor (beta chain) is drawn from a study of blood T cell repertoires in COVID-19. The protocol was immunoSEQ multiplex PCR, while the TCRdb copy is restricted to in-frame clones and leaves out a portion. The sample yields roughly 250,000 clones, 85% to 90% seen once. The V and J ends lost 5 bases and 2 bases respectively, with 15 bases between them. This CDR3 is built from 14 residues. Germline CDR1 reads SQVTM; CDR2 reads ANQGSEA. The sequence derives from a middle-aged woman with acute or convalescent COVID-19. Sequencing was carried out using peripheral blood. This sequence joins TRBV29-1 and TRBJ1-1; D not resolved. CDR3 DNA sequence: TGCAGCGTTCGGAATCTACATAGCAACACTGAAGCTTTCTTT. This codes for CSVRNLHSNTEAFF.